These 21 T cell receptor beta chains share one sample of origin, sequenced in a study of shared clonotypes between healthy human individuals. Sequencing was performed with immunoSEQ multiplex PCR; in TCRdb, only in-frame clones are kept and a portion is missing. The table records roughly 320,000 clones, around 86% of them present only once. Sequencing input: memory CD8+ T cells sorted from blood. The sample's subset: CD45RO+ cells pooled with CCR7-negative TemRA cells. The source is a young man in good health.

On this clone itself: Other DNA sequences in the sample encode the same CDR3. J is TRBJ2-3 and V is TRBV4-1, with D unresolved. Deletions cut 4 bases from V and 2 bases from J, with 4 bases between. The germline gives CDR1 MGHRA, CDR2 YSYEKL. The CDR3 totals 12 residues. The CDR3 nucleotides read TGCGCCAGCAGCCCACCCACAGATACGCAGTATTTT. It specifies CASSPPTDTQYF.

Comments on this clone: This probably arose from a read error, given a far larger clone one base away. Other DNA sequences of this sample code for an identical CDR3. The chain couples TRBV5-6 to TRBJ2-7; D gene uncertain. This CDR3 has 13 amino acids. V lost 0 bases and J lost 3, with 7 bases in between. Germline V CDR1 and CDR2: SGHDT, YYEEEE. CDR3 region: CASSLGGYYEQYF. As DNA, the CDR3 is TGTGCCAGCAGCTTGGGCGGATACTACGAGCAGTACTTC.

This chain joins TRBV27 and TRBJ2-4, with 8 nucleotides matching TRBD1. Trimming removed 0 bases from V and 7 bases from J; junction bases left unmatched: 8. This CDR3 has 16 amino acids. Germline V gene sequence: CDR1 MNHEY, CDR2 SMNVEV (reference sequence). CDR3 sequence (DNA): TGTGCCAGCAGTTTATCACAGGGGGATCTGGAGAACATTCAGTACTTC. Translation: CASSLSQGDLENIQYF.

The J gene is TRBJ2-3, the V gene TRBV12-5; 13 bases are a match to TRBD2. The CDR3 is 16 residues long. The germline CDR1 and CDR2 sequences are LGHNT and FRNRAP. Germline trimming cut 6 bases from V and 5 bases from J; bases unmatched to any gene: 8. The CDR3 is CASGLGLAGVQDTQYF. DNA of the CDR3: TGTGCTAGTGGCTTAGGACTAGCGGGAGTTCAAGATACGCAGTATTTT.

This clone was detected once. The chain couples TRBV27 to TRBJ2-5; D is unresolved. V was cut by 4 bases and J by 5 bases, with 23 bases left in between. Germline V gene sequence: CDR1 MNHEY, CDR2 SMNVEV (reference sequence). There are 17 residues in the CDR3. The CDR3 loop is CASSSIPPGRLGETQYF. The DNA of the CDR3 is TGTGCCAGCAGTTCAATACCACCCGGTCGGCTAGGTGAGACCCAGTACTTC.

The gene calls are TRBV25-1 and TRBJ2-1; D tentatively fits TRBD1 or TRBD2 (5 bases each). CDR1 is MGHDK and CDR2 is SYGVNS in the germline V gene. The CDR3 extends over 14 amino acids. Trimming stripped 4 bases from V and 4 bases from J, with 11 bases between. CDR3 region: CASSVEGRYNEQFF. The CDR3 DNA sequence: TGTGCCAGCAGTGTCGAGGGGAGATACAATGAGCAGTTCTTC.

The chain joins TRBV6-1 to TRBJ2-1, with a possible D match to TRBD1 (6 bases). The germline gives CDR1 MNHNS, CDR2 SASEGT. Trimming cost V 6 bases and J 8 bases, with 17 bases left between them. The CDR3 runs 14 residues. CDR3 sequence (DNA): TGTGCCAGCAGCGACCCCGGACAGTCCGATGAGCAGTTCTTC. As protein: CASSDPGQSDEQFF.

V usage is TRBV4-3 and J usage is TRBJ2-2; 7 bases line up with TRBD2. The CDR3 has 15 amino acids. Losses at the gene ends were 0 bases for V and 3 bases for J; bases not matched to a gene: 1. Germline CDR1 reads LGHNA; CDR2 reads YSLEER. The CDR3 bases are TGCGCCAGCAGCCAAGAGGGAGGGGACACCGGGGAGCTGTTTTTT. Translating it yields CASSQEGGDTGELFF.

The V and J genes are TRBV19 and TRBJ2-7; no clear D. Trimming shortened V by 3 bases and J by 4 bases, and 10 bases separated the two germline ends. Per the germline V gene, CDR1 is LNHDA and CDR2 is SQIVND (reference sequence). The CDR3 loop spans 13 amino acids. Written as DNA, the CDR3 is TGTGCCAGTAGTATCGGACCGCTTTACGAGCAGTACTTC. This encodes CASSIGPLYEQYF.

The chain carries TRBV15 and TRBJ2-3; perhaps TRBD1 as D (6 bases). V was cut by 1 base and J by 0 bases, with 11 bases left in between. The CDR3 loop spans 16 amino acids. From germline, CDR1 is LNHNV and CDR2 YYDKDF (reference sequence). CDR3 bases: TGTGCCACCAGCAGAGTGTGGCAGGGGAGCACAGATACGCAGTATTTT. Amino acid sequence: CATSRVWQGSTDTQYF.

V usage is TRBV10-3 and J usage is TRBJ1-2; D might be TRBD1 (6 bases). The germline V gene encodes CDR1 ENHRY and CDR2 SYGVKD. The CDR3 runs 11 residues. Trimming took 7 bases from V and 11 from J, leaving 14 bases between them. CDR3 amino acids: CAIMAQGMYTF. In DNA, the CDR3 is TGTGCCATCATGGCCCAGGGGATGTACACCTTC.

V gene TRBV5-4 combines with J gene TRBJ2-1, with 10 positions matching TRBD2. With 0 bases clipped from V and 4 bases from J, the junction kept 4 bases outside the gene matches. CDR3 length: 16 amino acids. Germline values: CDR1 SGHNT, CDR2 YYREEE (reference sequence). The CDR3 sequence: CASSLAGLAEYNEQFF. The CDR3 DNA sequence: TGTGCCAGCAGCTTGGCCGGACTAGCGGAGTACAATGAGCAGTTCTTC.

The chain combines TRBV9 with TRBJ2-7, with 7 bases aligning to TRBD1. The CDR3 has 17 amino acids. Germline-derived CDR1 and CDR2 are SGDLS and YYNGEE. Germline trimming cut 4 bases from V and 2 bases from J; bases unmatched to any gene: 15. The CDR3 protein is CASSPLRKTGSPYEQYF. The CDR3 DNA sequence: TGTGCCAGCAGCCCCCTCCGTAAGACAGGGAGCCCCTACGAGCAGTACTTC.

This clone has only one observation. The chain links TRBV12-1 to TRBJ2-7; the table's TRBD2 call for D was not verified on the DNA. TRBV12-1 is described as a pseudogene. The CDR3 extends over 14 amino acids. This chain's CDR3 is CASSQGLAGYEQYF. In nucleotides, the CDR3 is TGTGCCAGCAGCCAGGGACTAGCAGGTTACGAGCAGTACTTC.

The chain is built from TRBV7-2 and TRBJ1-2; D is perhaps TRBD1 (5 bases). In germline, CDR1 is SGHTA, CDR2 FQGNSA. V was trimmed by 3 bases and J by 2 bases, leaving 13 bases between them. The CDR3 is made up of 15 amino acids. In DNA form, the CDR3 reads TGTGCCAGCAGCTTCCAGTCCCGGGGGAACTATGGCTACACCTTC. It encodes CASSFQSRGNYGYTF.

This clone was observed a few times. Within the sample, other DNA sequences also encode this same CDR3. This sequence joins TRBV11-2 and TRBJ2-1; TRBD2 is a possible D gene (5 bases). CDR1 and CDR2 (germline): SGHAT, FQNNGV. The CDR3 spans 12 residues. The V end lost 5 bases, the J end lost 5 bases, and 7 bases lay between the germline ends. CDR3 bases: TGTGCCAGCAGCCCCGGGGACAATGAGCAGTTCTTC. Translating it yields CASSPGDNEQFF.

Comments on this clone: An end of the junction differs from the germline gene, which may be a read error. The chain carries TRBV4-3 and TRBJ2-7; 11 bases map to TRBD2. CDR1 and CDR2 from the germline V gene are LGHNA and YSLEER. The CDR3 consists of 12 residues. The CDR3 coding sequence is TGCGCCAGCAGCCTCTCGGGACTAGCGGTTTCATTC. Protein: CASSLSGLAVSF.

A word on this clone: The junction shows a germline mismatch at one end, possibly a read error. The chain is built from TRBV4-1 and TRBJ1-2; 11 positions agree with TRBD1. Per germline, CDR1 MGHRA and CDR2 YSYEKL. The CDR3 has 15 amino acids. CDR3 sequence: CANSHPGQGGYGYTF. For the CDR3, the DNA is TGCGCCAACAGCCACCCGGGACAGGGGGGGTATGGCTACACCTTC.

The chain combines TRBV7-6 with TRBJ2-2, with 9 bases identical to TRBD2. This CDR3 comprises 16 residues. J gave up 0 bases and V 5 bases, and 4 bases lay outside the gene matches. Germline values: CDR1 SGHVS, CDR2 FNYEAQ. As DNA, the CDR3 is TGTGCCAGCAGCACCCGACTAGCGGCGAACACCGGGGAGCTGTTTTTT. Translation: CASSTRLAANTGELFF.

The chain couples TRBV7-9 to TRBJ1-2; perhaps TRBD1 as D (6 bases). Per the germline V gene, CDR1 is SEHNR and CDR2 is FQNEAQ (reference sequence). The germline V and J ends were trimmed by 5 bases and 0 bases, with 10 bases remaining between them. The CDR3 length is 14 residues. The DNA for the CDR3 is TGTGCCAGCAGCCGGACAGTTGCTAACTATGGCTACACCTTC. This translates into CASSRTVANYGYTF.

This clone has just one count. The J gene is TRBJ2-7, the V gene TRBV2; D gene unclear. The V end was cut by 4 bases, the J end by 0 bases, with 22 bases between. The CDR3 contains 18 residues. CDR1 and CDR2 from the germline V gene are SNHLY and FYNNEI. The CDR3 is CASSVSSEGISISYEQYF. The CDR3 DNA reads TGTGCCAGCAGTGTTTCGTCGGAAGGAATTTCTATCTCCTACGAGCAGTACTTC. The variable domain in full, completed from reference TRBV2 and TRBJ2-7, reads EPEVTQTPSHQVTQMGQEVILRCVPISNHLYFYWYRQILGQKVEFLVSFYNNEISEKSEIFDDQFSVERPDGSNFTLKIRSTKLEDSAMYFCASSVSSEGISISYEQYFGPGTRLTVT.